This T cell receptor beta chain was captured in a study of blood T cell repertoires in COVID-19. Looking at the study overall: PBMCs, B-cell-depleted T cells, or T cells provided the cDNA or gDNA that made up the material.

Trimming at V came to 4 bases and at J to 0 bases, leaving 4 bases not matched to a gene. Germline CDR1 is ENHRY and CDR2 is SYGVKD. This CDR3 has 17 residues. Original handling: Researchers report that nucleated cell counts were estimated from reference gene primer amplification. The assay was immunoSEQ multiplex PCR, and TCRdb's table has in-frame clones only and misses some. The V and J calls and the clone size are those of that table, but D and trimming were determined from the DNA. The table lists about 26,000 clones, 80% to 95% of them singletons. The source of this sequence is a human donor in a cohort sampled during active COVID-19. This chain connects TRBV10-3 to TRBJ2-7, with 15 nucleotides matching TRBD2. The specimen sequenced was peripheral blood. CDR3 loop: CAISAGLAGGASYEQYF. CDR3 nucleotide sequence: TGTGCCATCAGTGCCGGACTAGCGGGGGGGGCCTCCTACGAGCAGTACTTC.